This TCR beta chain emerged from a study of chemoradiotherapy in HPV16-positive cancers. Across the study: Candidate HPV-specific T-cell clones and common TCR motifs came from functional assays in two HPV16-positive patients.

Study-wide results and limits: Non-HPV-specific T cells did not expand in tumors during treatment, whereas candidate HPV-specific clones and E7-related motifs did. HPV-responsive T-cell expansion during chemoradiotherapy was linked to improved recurrence-free survival in HPV16-positive patients. Only a couple of HPV16-positive patients supplied the functional HPV-specificity definition.

In the case of this clone: The antigen remains undetermined.

Profiling relied on immunoSEQ multiplex PCR, and the TCRdb table lists in-frame clones only, not all of them. Among more than 3,000 clones, approximately 95% were seen once, and the ten largest hold approximately 3.8%. Trimming took 6 bases from V and 5 from J; bases not matched to a gene: 2. The CDR3 totals 13 residues. CDR1 and CDR2 (germline): LNHDA, SQIVND (reference sequence). This sequence originates from a human donor with HPV-associated anogenital cancer. Material: tumor tissue, obtained from a patient who underwent chemoradiotherapy. The chain has TRBV19 and TRBJ2-1, with 9 bases fitting TRBD2. CDR3 nucleotide sequence: TGTGCCAGTAGCACTAGCGGGCACAATGAGCAGTTCTTC. This gives the protein CASSTSGHNEQFF. Looking up the rest from reference TRBV19 and TRBJ2-1 gives the full variable domain: DGGITQSPKYLFRKEGQNVTLSCEQNLNHDAMYWYRQDPGQGLRLIYYSQIVNDFQKGDIAEGYSVSREKKESFPLTVTSAQKNPTAFYLCASSTSGHNEQFFGPGTRLTVL.